Below, 18 T cell receptor beta chains from the same sample are listed, as sequenced in a study of PD-1 blockade in classical Hodgkin lymphoma. This table comes from immunoSEQ multiplex PCR, and its TCRdb copy is limited to in-frame clones, with some not included. Of tens of thousands of clones in the sample, around 90% are singletons; the top ten hold over 7.5%. The time point here: cycle 4 day 1 (C4D1), after about 6 weeks of nivolumab. Brentuximab vedotin exposure varied, and every patient relapsed after autologous stem cell transplantation. The material was peripheral blood mononuclear cells (PBMCs), obtained before the fourth cycle of nivolumab. All receptors derive from a human donor with classical Hodgkin lymphoma.

This rearrangement joins TRBV6-6 to TRBJ1-1; 8 nucleotides line up with TRBD1. There are 14 residues in the CDR3. Per germline, CDR1 MNHNY and CDR2 SVGAGI (reference sequence). J gave up 1 base and V 5 bases, and 3 bases lay outside the gene matches. The CDR3 is CASSSGQGNTEAFF. In nucleotides, the CDR3 is TGTGCCAGCAGTAGTGGACAGGGGAACACTGAAGCTTTCTTT.

This chain joins TRBV29-1 and TRBJ1-1; TRBD1 matches 7 bases. CDR1 is SQVTM and CDR2 is ANQGSEA in the germline V gene. V gave up 5 bases and J gave up 10 bases; unmatched junction bases: 13. The CDR3 has 13 residues. CDR3 residues: CSVTRLGGAGAFF. CDR3 DNA: TGCAGCGTTACCCGGCTAGGGGGCGCGGGAGCTTTCTTT. The full variable domain, its missing parts supplied by reference TRBV29-1 and TRBJ1-1, is SAVISQKPSRDICQRGTSLTIQCQVDSQVTMMFWYRQQPGQSLTLIATANQGSEATYESGFVIDKFPISRPNLTFSTLTVSNMSPEDSSIYLCSVTRLGGAGAFFGQGTRLTVV.

The chain joins TRBV2 to TRBJ2-2; D gene uncertain. Per the germline V gene, CDR1 is SNHLY and CDR2 is FYNNEI. Trimming took 5 bases from V and 6 from J, leaving 13 bases between them. The CDR3 is 14 residues long. The CDR3 region has the DNA TGTGCCAGCAGTCGATATCTGACTCCCGGGGAGCTGTTTTTT. It specifies CASSRYLTPGELFF.

The sample holds a few counts of this clone. This same CDR3 is encoded by further DNA sequences in the sample. The chain combines TRBV27 with TRBJ1-1; D possibly corresponds to TRBD1 (6 bases). The CDR3 is made up of 15 amino acids. Looked up from germline, CDR1 is MNHEY and CDR2 is SMNVEV (reference sequence). V lost 3 bases and J lost 1, with 12 bases in between. The CDR3 loop reads CASSLRSRGNTEAFF. As DNA, the CDR3 is TGTGCCAGCAGTTTGCGGTCCAGGGGGAACACTGAAGCTTTCTTT.

The chain couples TRBV14 to TRBJ1-2; D unclear. The V gene lost 2 bases and the J gene lost 6 bases, with 10 bases spanning the gap. The V gene's germline CDR1 is SGHDN and CDR2 FVKESK. The CDR3 runs 13 residues. The CDR3 region is CASSQKIGNGYTF. The CDR3 coding sequence is TGTGCCAGCAGCCAAAAAATAGGGAATGGCTACACCTTC.

This chain joins TRBV19 and TRBJ2-7; 7 bases agree with TRBD1. The germline V gene encodes CDR1 LNHDA and CDR2 SQIVND (reference sequence). The CDR3 totals 14 residues. J gave up 1 base and V 1 base, and 1 base lay outside the gene matches. CDR3 nucleotides: TGTGCCAGTAGTATAGTACAGGGGTCCTACGAGCAGTACTTC. It codes for CASSIVQGSYEQYF.

The chain joins TRBV6-4 to TRBJ2-6; D unclear. The CDR3 is 17 amino acids. The V and J ends lost 10 bases and 2 bases respectively, with 21 bases between them. Germline lookup yields CDR1 MRHNA and CDR2 SNTAGT. Here the CDR3 DNA reads TGTGCCACGTCGGCTACTTTTCGCGTTACTGGGGCCAACGTCCTGACTTTC. This gives the protein CATSATFRVTGANVLTF.

The chain combines TRBV18 with TRBJ2-2, with TRBD1 identical over 7 bases. The CDR3 runs to 15 residues. V was pared by 3 bases and J by 0 bases, with 1 base of the junction left unmatched. Germline-derived CDR1 and CDR2 are KGHSH and LQKENI. CDR3 DNA sequence: TGTGCCAGCTCACCCGGGACAGCGAACACCGGGGAGCTGTTTTTT. This codes for CASSPGTANTGELFF.

V gene TRBV10-2 combines with J gene TRBJ1-1, with 12 bases aligning to TRBD1. Looked up from germline, CDR1 is WSHSY and CDR2 is SAAADI. The J segment lost 3 bases and the V segment lost 3 bases, leaving 8 bases of the junction unmatched. The CDR3 totals 17 residues. CDR3 sequence (DNA): TGCGCCAGCAGTGACCGGGACAGGGGGCGGTTTCACACTGAAGCTTTCTTT. Amino acid sequence: CASSDRDRGRFHTEAFF.

The chain joins TRBV7-9 to TRBJ1-6; TRBD1 matches at 7 bases. Per germline, CDR1 SEHNR and CDR2 FQNEAQ (reference sequence). This CDR3 comprises 13 residues. Trimming cost V 1 base and J 15 bases; bases outside gene matches: 6. CDR3 DNA: TGTGCCAGCAGCTTAGAAGTGACAGGGCTCCTCCACTTT. Its protein is CASSLEVTGLLHF.

In DNA form, the CDR3 reads TGTGCCAGCAGCTCCTCCGCGGTGTGGGACACTGAAGCTTTCTTT. Protein sequence: CASSSSAVWDTEAFF. The J gene is TRBJ1-1, the V gene TRBV7-9; no clear D gene. Germline V gives CDR1 SEHNR, CDR2 FQNEAQ (reference sequence). The CDR3 length is 15 residues. V was shortened by 4 bases and J by 3 bases, with 15 bases between the two germline ends.

The chain carries TRBV6-5 and TRBJ2-7, with 8 bases identical to TRBD1. V shed 6 bases, J shed 6 bases, and the junction held 10 bases outside the gene matches. The CDR3 runs to 14 residues. Germline V lookup: CDR1 MNHEY, CDR2 SVGAGI. Here the CDR3 DNA reads TGTGCCAGCAGAAACACAGGGGGTTCCATCGAGCAGTACTTC. This encodes CASRNTGGSIEQYF.

J is TRBJ2-2 and V is TRBV10-1, with TRBD1 identical over 7 bases. Losses at the gene ends were 6 bases for V and 6 bases for J; bases not matched to a gene: 10. Germline V gene lookup returns CDR1 WNHNN and CDR2 SYGVQD (reference sequence). The CDR3 contains 15 residues. The CDR3 nucleotides are TGCGCCAGCAGCCCCTCGGGACAGCTGGCCGGGGAGCTGTTTTTT. The encoded protein is CASSPSGQLAGELFF.

This chain joins TRBV27 and TRBJ2-3; TRBD1 is a possible D gene (6 bases). V shed 3 bases and J shed 1 base, with 11 bases lying between them. Germline CDR1 and CDR2: MNHEY and SMNVEV (reference sequence). The CDR3 has 15 amino acids. CDR3: CASSLNRVGTDTQYF. The CDR3, as DNA: TGTGCCAGCAGTTTGAACAGGGTAGGCACAGATACGCAGTATTTT.

Details on this clone: A junction boundary mismatches the germline segment, possibly from a read error. The chain uses TRBV14 and TRBJ2-5, with TRBD2 matching 7 bases. CDR1 is SGHDN and CDR2 is FVKESK in the germline V gene. The CDR3 extends over 13 amino acids. In DNA, the CDR3 is TGTGCCAGCAGCCCCGGGAGGAGGGCCGGGAGAAACTTC. Translation: CASSPGRRAGRNF. Supplemented by reference TRBV14 and TRBJ2-5, the full variable domain reads EAGVTQFPSHSVIEKGQTVTLRCDPISGHDNLYWYRRVMGKEIKFLLHFVKESKQDESGMPNNRFLAERTGGTYSTLKVQPAELEDSGVYFCASSPGRRAGRNFGPGTRLLVL.

V gene TRBV15 combines with J gene TRBJ2-5; TRBD2 is a possible D gene (5 bases). This CDR3 has 14 amino acids. V dropped 5 bases and J dropped 1 base, with 11 bases sitting between them. The V gene's germline CDR1 is LNHNV and CDR2 YYDKDF (reference sequence). In DNA form, the CDR3 reads TGTGCCACCAGCGGCCGGACTGTCCAAGAGACCCAGTACTTC. It codes for CATSGRTVQETQYF.

This chain's CDR3 is CASSLALGSSYNEQFF. The CDR3 nucleotides are TGCGCCAGCAGCTTGGCCCTAGGGAGCTCCTACAATGAGCAGTTCTTC. The J gene is TRBJ2-1, the V gene TRBV5-1; a weak D match, TRBD2 (5 bases). V lost 0 bases and J lost 0, with 10 bases in between. The length of the CDR3 is 16 residues. The germline gives CDR1 SGHRS, CDR2 YFSETQ.

The V call is TRBV5-1, the J call TRBJ1-1; D gene ambiguous. This CDR3 is 13 amino acids long. The V and J ends lost 0 bases and 5 bases respectively, with 8 bases between them. The germline gives CDR1 SGHRS, CDR2 YFSETQ. CDR3 amino acids: CASSLAEGTEAFF. CDR3 DNA: TGCGCCAGCAGCTTGGCCGAAGGGACTGAAGCTTTCTTT.